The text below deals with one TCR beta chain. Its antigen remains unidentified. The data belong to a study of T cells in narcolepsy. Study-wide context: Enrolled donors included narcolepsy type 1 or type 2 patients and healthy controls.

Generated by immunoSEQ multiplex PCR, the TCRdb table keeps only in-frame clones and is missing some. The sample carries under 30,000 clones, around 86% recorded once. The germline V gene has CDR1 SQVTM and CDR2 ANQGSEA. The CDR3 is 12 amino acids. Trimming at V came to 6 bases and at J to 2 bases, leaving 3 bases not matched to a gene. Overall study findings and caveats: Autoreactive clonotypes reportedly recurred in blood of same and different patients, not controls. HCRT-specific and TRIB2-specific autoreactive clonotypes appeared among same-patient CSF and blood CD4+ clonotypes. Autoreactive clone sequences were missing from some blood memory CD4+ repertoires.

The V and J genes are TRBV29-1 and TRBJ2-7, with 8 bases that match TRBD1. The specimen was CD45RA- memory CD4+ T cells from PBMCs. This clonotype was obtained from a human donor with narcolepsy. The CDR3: CSVRTGPYEQYF. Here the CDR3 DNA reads TGCAGCGTCCGGACAGGGCCCTACGAGCAGTACTTC.